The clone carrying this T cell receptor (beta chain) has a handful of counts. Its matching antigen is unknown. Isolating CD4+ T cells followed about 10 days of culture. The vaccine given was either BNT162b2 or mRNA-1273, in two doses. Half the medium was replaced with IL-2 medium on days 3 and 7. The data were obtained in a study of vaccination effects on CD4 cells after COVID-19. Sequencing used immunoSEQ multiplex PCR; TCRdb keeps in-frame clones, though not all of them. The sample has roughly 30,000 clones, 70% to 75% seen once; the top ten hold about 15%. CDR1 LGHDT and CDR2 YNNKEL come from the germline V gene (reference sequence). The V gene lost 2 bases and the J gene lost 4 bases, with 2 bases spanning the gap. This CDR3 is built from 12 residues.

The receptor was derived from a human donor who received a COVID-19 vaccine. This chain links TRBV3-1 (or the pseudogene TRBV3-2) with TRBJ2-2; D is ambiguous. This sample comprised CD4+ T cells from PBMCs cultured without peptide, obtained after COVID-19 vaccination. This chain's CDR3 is CASSQLTGELFF. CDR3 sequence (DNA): TGTGCCAGCAGCCAACTCACCGGGGAGCTGTTTTTT.